The clone carrying this TCR beta chain was seen ten or more times. What it recognizes is unknown. The CDR3 sequence is 13 residues long. Trimming took off 1 base at V and 7 bases at J, with 10 bases between the two ends. This sample was included in a study of post-analysis software for immune sequencing data. Study-wide findings and caveats: Five or six TRBV segments appeared more often in patients than in controls, and TRBV5-6, TRBV5-1 and TRBV20-1 were among these.

Every TCR beta cDNA library bore unique molecular identifiers. TCRdb re-called the PCR reads with MiXCR, one entry per CDR3 protein. This sample has hundreds of thousands of distinct CDR3 sequences, with about 32% found just once. The sequenced sample was blood. J is TRBJ2-5 and V is TRBV12-3 or TRBV12-4; perhaps TRBD2 as D (5 bases). This TCR was sampled from a girl aged 5-17 years with multiple sclerosis. CDR3 nucleotide sequence: TGTGCCAGCAGTTTAGGGGAGCGAGGGACCCAGTACTTC. Protein sequence: CASSLGERGTQYF.